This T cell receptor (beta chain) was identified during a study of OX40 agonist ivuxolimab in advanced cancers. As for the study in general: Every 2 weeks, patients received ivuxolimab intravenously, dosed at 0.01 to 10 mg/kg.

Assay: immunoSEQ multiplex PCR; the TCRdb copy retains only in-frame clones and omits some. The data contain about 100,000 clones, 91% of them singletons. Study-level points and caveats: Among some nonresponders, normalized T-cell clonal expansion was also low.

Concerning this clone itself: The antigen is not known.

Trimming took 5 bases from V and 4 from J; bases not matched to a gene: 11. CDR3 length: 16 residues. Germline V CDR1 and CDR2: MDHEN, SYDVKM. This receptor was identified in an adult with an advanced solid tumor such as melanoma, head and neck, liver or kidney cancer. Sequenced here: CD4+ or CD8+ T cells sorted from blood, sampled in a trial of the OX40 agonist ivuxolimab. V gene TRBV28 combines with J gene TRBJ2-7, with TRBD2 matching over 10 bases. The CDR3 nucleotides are TGTGCCAGCAGTCCGAGGCTAGCGGGAGAGAAGTACGAGCAGTACTTC. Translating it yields CASSPRLAGEKYEQYF. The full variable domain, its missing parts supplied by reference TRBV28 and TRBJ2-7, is DVKVTQSSRYLVKRTGEKVFLECVQDMDHENMFWYRQDPGLGLRLIYFSYDVKMKEKGDIPEGYSVSREKKERFSLILESASTNQTSMYLCASSPRLAGEKYEQYFGPGTRLTVT.